What follows are 30 T cell receptor beta chains derived from one specimen sequenced in a study of brain T cells in children with intractable seizures. Specified time point: blood from clinic visit 5 months post-surgery; TSC patient then seizure free. The protocol was immunoSEQ multiplex PCR, while the TCRdb copy is restricted to in-frame clones and leaves out a portion. This sample yields around 340,000 clones, of which 93% are seen a single time; 4.5% to 7% belongs to the top ten. The sample here was peripheral blood, taken 4 to 5 months after surgery. The receptors shown here come from a boy younger than two with tuberous sclerosis and intractable seizures.

This clone was counted only a few times. This chain connects TRBV30 to TRBJ2-6, with D hard to call. V was cut by 1 base and J by 0 bases, with 4 bases left in between. CDR3 length equals 14 residues. Germline V lookup: CDR1 GTSNPN, CDR2 SVGIG (reference sequence). CDR3 in amino acids: CAWSEASGANVLTF. As DNA, the CDR3 is TGTGCCTGGAGTGAAGCCTCTGGGGCCAACGTCCTGACTTTC.

The J gene is TRBJ2-2, the V gene TRBV5-1; D is unclear. The CDR3 runs to 13 residues. The V end lost 2 bases, the J end lost 1 base, and 3 bases lay between the germline ends. Germline CDR1 SGHRS, CDR2 YFSETQ. DNA for the CDR3: TGCGCCAGCAGCTTACAGAACACCGGGGAGCTGTTTTTT. Encoded protein: CASSLQNTGELFF.

The chain is built from TRBV29-1 and TRBJ2-6, with a weak D call TRBD2 (6 bases). The CDR3 covers 17 residues. Trimming took 4 bases from V and 4 from J, leaving 20 bases between them. In germline, CDR1 is SQVTM, CDR2 ANQGSEA. CDR3 sequence: CSVGAGTGLVGANVLTF. The DNA of the CDR3 is TGCAGCGTTGGCGCGGGAACAGGTCTTGTGGGGGCCAACGTCCTGACTTTC.

This chain uses TRBV9 with TRBJ1-1; unclear D gene. Between the trimmed V and J ends, which lost 0 bases and 5 bases, there was a span of 11 bases. Germline V gives CDR1 SGDLS, CDR2 YYNGEE. CDR3 length: 14 amino acids. In nucleotides, the CDR3 is TGTGCCAGCAGCGTAGATGGAAGCGAAACTGAAGCTTTCTTT. This codes for CASSVDGSETEAFF.

The rearrangement uses TRBV24-1 and TRBJ1-2; perhaps TRBD1 as D (6 bases). Trimming took 4 bases from V and 5 from J, leaving 19 bases between them. CDR3 length: 16 amino acids. Germline V gene lookup returns CDR1 KGHDR and CDR2 SFDVKD. Written as DNA, the CDR3 is TGTGCCACCAGTGAGGGGCGGACAGAAACCTCTTATGGCTACACCTTC. Its translation is CATSEGRTETSYGYTF.

This rearrangement joins TRBV6-4 to TRBJ2-3; no clear D. CDR3 size: 13 residues. V was trimmed by 3 bases and J by 3 bases, leaving 7 bases between them. Per the germline V gene, CDR1 is MRHNA and CDR2 is SNTAGT. CDR3 nucleotide sequence: TGTGCCAGCAGTGAGTTCCAGACAGATACGCAGTATTTT. Amino acid sequence: CASSEFQTDTQYF.

This clone was detected only once. In nucleotides, the CDR3 is TGTGCTAGTGGTTTGGTAGGACAGCCCCAGCATTTT. It codes for CASGLVGQPQHF. This rearrangement joins TRBV12-5 to TRBJ1-5; D unresolved. V shed 0 bases and J shed 7 bases, with 4 bases lying between them. The CDR3 consists of 12 residues. CDR1 is LGHNT and CDR2 is FRNRAP in the germline V gene.

The genes are TRBV6-5 and TRBJ2-7; TRBD1 or TRBD2 may be the D gene (5 bases each). The CDR3 is 15 residues long. The germline CDR1 and CDR2 sequences are MNHEY and SVGAGI. V was trimmed by 3 bases and J by 0 bases, leaving 12 bases between them. For the CDR3, the DNA is TGTGCCAGCAGTTATGAGGGCAGGGCCTCCTACGAGCAGTACTTC. Amino acid sequence: CASSYEGRASYEQYF.

This chain joins TRBV2 and TRBJ2-3, with TRBD2 matching over 7 bases. Germline V gene data show CDR1 as SNHLY and CDR2 as FYNNEI. The CDR3 runs 17 residues. Losses at the gene ends were 9 bases for V and 2 bases for J; bases not matched to a gene: 17. CDR3 loop: CARTLGGGLSNTDTQYF. In DNA form, the CDR3 reads TGTGCCAGGACCTTGGGGGGGGGACTCTCTAACACAGATACGCAGTATTTT.

The gene calls are TRBV7-9 and TRBJ2-3; D remains unclear. CDR1 and CDR2 from the germline V gene are SEHNR and FQNEAQ (reference sequence). V was cut by 7 bases and J by 2 bases, with 16 bases left in between. This CDR3 is built from 15 residues. CDR3 residues: CASIDLLLFTDTQYF. The CDR3 DNA reads as TGTGCCAGCATTGATCTCCTCCTATTCACAGATACGCAGTATTTT.

The chain recombines TRBV7-8 with TRBJ2-1; D possibly corresponds to TRBD2 (5 bases). The CDR3 covers 12 residues. Germline V gene lookup returns CDR1 SGHVS and CDR2 FQNEAQ. V was shortened by 1 base and J by 9 bases, with 7 bases between the two germline ends. Here the CDR3 reads CASSLGLPEQFF. In nucleotides, the CDR3 is TGTGCCAGCAGCTTAGGACTACCTGAGCAGTTCTTC.

The gene calls are TRBV6-5 and TRBJ2-7; no reliable D call. Trimming took 6 bases from V and 6 from J, leaving 12 bases between them. The CDR3 is 12 amino acids. CDR1 is MNHEY, CDR2 SVGAGI, per germline. The CDR3 coding sequence is TGTGCCAGCAGCCGGTACTGGGGCGAGCAGTACTTC. Protein product: CASSRYWGEQYF.

This clone appeared a single time. V usage is TRBV7-3 and J usage is TRBJ2-7, with 9 nucleotides matching TRBD1. The CDR3 loop spans 13 amino acids. Per the germline V gene, CDR1 is SGHTA and CDR2 is FQGTGA. V trimming: 5 bases; J trimming: 6 bases; junction bases outside the gene matches: 5. The CDR3 loop reads CASSAGQGSEQYF. CDR3 DNA: TGTGCCAGCAGCGCGGGACAGGGTTCCGAGCAGTACTTC. The complete variable domain, with remaining parts taken from reference TRBV7-3 and TRBJ2-7, reads GAGVSQTPSNKVTEKGKYVELRCDPISGHTALYWYRQSLGQGPEFLIYFQGTGAADDSGLPNDRFFAVRPEGSVSTLKIQRTERGDSAVYLCASSAGQGSEQYFGPGTRLTVT.

V and J are TRBV25-1 and TRBJ1-2; 7 bases match TRBD1. CDR1 and CDR2 (germline): MGHDK, SYGVNS. V shed 1 base and J 4 bases; nucleotides not matched to a gene: 3. This CDR3 is 14 amino acids long. Written as DNA, the CDR3 is TGTGCCAGCAGTGAATCGGGACAGTTCTATGGCTACACCTTC. It specifies CASSESGQFYGYTF.

This chain uses TRBV5-1 with TRBJ2-7; TRBD1 aligns across 8 bases. The CDR3 has 15 residues. Per the germline V gene, CDR1 is SGHRS and CDR2 is YFSETQ. After removal of 0 bases from V and 4 bases from J, the junction contained 6 bases not matched to a gene. The CDR3 spells CASSLVQTGVYEQYF. The CDR3 nucleotides read TGCGCCAGCAGCTTGGTCCAGACAGGGGTGTACGAGCAGTACTTC.

CDR3 in amino acids: CASSERDPGTTEAFF. CDR3 in DNA: TGTGCCAGCAGTGAGAGGGACCCAGGGACCACTGAAGCTTTCTTT. The gene calls are TRBV2 and TRBJ1-1; D is possibly TRBD1 (5 bases). The CDR3 runs to 15 residues. Trimming removed 3 bases at V and 4 bases at J, with 15 bases between. CDR1 is SNHLY, CDR2 FYNNEI, per germline. The variable domain in full, with the rest retrieved from reference TRBV2 and TRBJ1-1, is EPEVTQTPSHQVTQMGQEVILRCVPISNHLYFYWYRQILGQKVEFLVSFYNNEISEKSEIFDDQFSVERPDGSNFTLKIRSTKLEDSAMYFCASSERDPGTTEAFFGQGTRLTVV.

This rearrangement joins TRBV21-1 to TRBJ1-3; the D call TRBD1 from the table was never checked on the DNA. TRBV21-1 is a documented pseudogene. CDR3 length: 15 residues. This CDR3 is CASSGTGTSGNTIYF. DNA for the CDR3: TGTGCCAGCAGCGGAACCGGGACATCTGGAAACACCATATATTTT.

The V gene is TRBV7-3, the J gene TRBJ2-1, with D unresolved. Per germline, CDR1 SGHTA and CDR2 FQGTGA. V lost 1 base to trimming and J lost 8 bases, with 9 bases between them. CDR3 length: 13 residues. The DNA for the CDR3 is TGTGCCAGCAGCTTAAGCCGCTCCCATGAGCAGTTCTTC. This codes for CASSLSRSHEQFF.

The chain is built from TRBV6-5 and TRBJ2-7; tentatively, D is TRBD1 or TRBD2 (5 bases each). CDR3 length equals 14 residues. The V gene lost 2 bases and the J gene lost 2 bases, with 10 bases spanning the gap. Germline loops: CDR1 MNHEY, CDR2 SVGAGI. The chain's CDR3 is CASSYRDGPYEQYF. The CDR3 DNA is TGTGCCAGCAGTTACAGGGACGGTCCCTACGAGCAGTACTTC.

The rearrangement joins TRBV5-8 to TRBJ2-7; D is perhaps TRBD2 (6 bases). The germline V gene encodes CDR1 SGHTS and CDR2 YDEGEE. V shed 5 bases and J shed 7 bases, with 16 bases lying between them. There are 13 residues in the CDR3. The CDR3 region has the DNA TGTGCCAGCAGTCCCGGCGAGGGGAGGGAGCAGTACTTC. Protein product: CASSPGEGREQYF. The full variable domain, in which reference TRBV5-8 and TRBJ2-7 provide the parts outside the CDR3, is EAGVTQSPTHLIKTRGQQATLRCSPISGHTSVYWYQQALGLGLQFLLWYDEGEERNRGNFPPRFSGRQFPNYSSELNVNALELEDSALYLCASSPGEGREQYFGPGTRLTVT.

Relative to its sample, this clone is medium-sized (0.01 to 0.1%). The CDR3 sequence: CASSRPDRGREAFF. CDR3 coding DNA: TGTGCCAGCAGCCGACCCGACAGGGGGCGCGAAGCTTTCTTT. The J gene is TRBJ1-1, the V gene TRBV3-1 (or the pseudogene TRBV3-2); 10 positions agree with TRBD1. The CDR3 has 14 amino acids. Germline V CDR1 and CDR2: LGHDT, YNNKEL (reference sequence). The trim removed 4 bases at V and 8 bases at J, leaving 7 bases unmatched.

CDR3 amino acids: CASSIGLTGPNQPQHF. In DNA, the CDR3 is TGTGCCAGTAGTATTGGGCTGACAGGCCCAAATCAGCCCCAGCATTTT. The chain carries TRBV19 and TRBJ1-5; weak D call: TRBD1 (6 bases). Between the trimmed V and J ends, which lost 3 bases and 4 bases, there was a span of 16 bases. CDR1 is LNHDA and CDR2 is SQIVND in the germline V gene (reference sequence). This CDR3 region has 16 residues.

CDR3: CASSPDLYEQYF. The CDR3 DNA reads as TGTGCCAGTAGTCCGGACCTCTACGAGCAGTACTTC. The chain joins TRBV19 to TRBJ2-7, with D unresolved. CDR1 is LNHDA and CDR2 is SQIVND in the germline V gene (reference sequence). The CDR3 has 12 residues. The V end lost 5 bases, the J end lost 3 bases, and 8 bases lay between the germline ends.

The chain combines TRBV27 with TRBJ1-6, with a weak D call TRBD1 (6 bases). The CDR3 consists of 15 residues. Trimming pared 2 bases from V and 6 bases from J, leaving 11 bases between. Germline CDR1 reads MNHEY; CDR2 reads SMNVEV (reference sequence). CDR3 sequence (DNA): TGTGCCAGCAGTTTACGTACAGGGACTAATTCACCCCTCCACTTT. It yields the protein CASSLRTGTNSPLHF.

The chain has TRBV7-9 and TRBJ1-3; a possible D gene is TRBD1 (6 bases). The CDR3 has 14 residues. Trimming shortened V by 5 bases and J by 4 bases, and 12 bases separated the two germline ends. Germline V gives CDR1 SEHNR, CDR2 FQNEAQ (reference sequence). The CDR3, as DNA: TGTGCCAGCAGCCCGGGGGGGACAGGAAACACCATATATTTT. This translates into CASSPGGTGNTIYF.

The chain uses TRBV6-6 and TRBJ1-3; D remains unclear. From germline, CDR1 is MNHNY and CDR2 SVGAGI (reference sequence). Trimming pared 11 bases from V and 4 bases from J, leaving 9 bases between. CDR3 length: 11 amino acids. The CDR3 protein is CAVAGGNTIYF. As DNA, the CDR3 is TGTGCCGTCGCGGGGGGAAACACCATATATTTT.

The CDR3 protein is CASSQESLAGGPAQFF. The CDR3 region has the DNA TGTGCCAGCAGCCAAGAGTCTCTAGCGGGGGGGCCGGCGCAGTTCTTC. V usage is TRBV3-1 (or the pseudogene TRBV3-2) and J usage is TRBJ2-1; 12 bases match TRBD2. The CDR3 runs 16 residues. The junction had 9 bases not matched to a gene; V was cut back by 0 bases and J by 12 bases. Germline CDR1 and CDR2: LGHDT and YNNKEL (reference sequence).

The chain recombines TRBV19 with TRBJ1-1; maybe TRBD1 (6 bases). In germline, CDR1 is LNHDA, CDR2 SQIVND (reference sequence). CDR3 length: 15 amino acids. V shed 0 bases and J shed 5 bases, with 13 bases lying between them. The CDR3 DNA sequence: TGTGCCAGTAGTATAGATAGCAGGGGTTGGACTGAAGCTTTCTTT. Translation: CASSIDSRGWTEAFF.

The rearrangement joins TRBV19 to TRBJ1-5, with D unclear. CDR1 is LNHDA, CDR2 SQIVND, per germline (reference sequence). The CDR3 totals 15 residues. V shed 3 bases and J shed 4 bases, with 13 bases lying between them. The CDR3 DNA reads TGTGCCAGTAGTATTGAGGGCAGCACAAATCAGCCCCAGCATTTT. The encoded protein is CASSIEGSTNQPQHF.

The CDR3 DNA reads TGTGCCAGCAGCCAAGATGGGGCGGGGGGGCATAGTACGCAGTATTTT. As protein: CASSQDGAGGHSTQYF. This sequence joins TRBV3-1 (or the pseudogene TRBV3-2) and TRBJ2-3; 9 nucleotides align to TRBD2. Germline V gives CDR1 LGHDT, CDR2 YNNKEL (reference sequence). The CDR3 is 16 amino acids. The junction had 9 bases not matched to a gene; V was cut back by 0 bases and J by 8 bases.